What follows are 18 T cell receptor beta chains derived from one specimen sequenced in a study of blood T cell repertoires in COVID-19. Sequencing was performed with immunoSEQ multiplex PCR; in TCRdb, only in-frame clones are kept and a portion is missing. Of under 350,000 clones listed, approximately 89% are singletons. Sequenced: peripheral blood. The source of these receptors is a woman younger than 45 with COVID-19, enrolled during active disease.

The CDR3 DNA reads as TGCGCCAGCAGCCAGCCCTGGGGAGCAGTCGCATACGAGCAGTACTTC. Its translation: CASSQPWGAVAYEQYF. This rearrangement joins TRBV4-1 to TRBJ2-7, with D maybe TRBD2 (5 bases). The CDR3 is 16 amino acids. Trimming stripped 3 bases from V and 4 bases from J, with 19 bases between. Germline CDR1 reads MGHRA; CDR2 reads YSYEKL.

This clone was recorded only once. The gene calls are TRBV19 and TRBJ1-2, with 7 bases aligning to TRBD1. The junction had 8 bases not matched to a gene; V was cut back by 5 bases and J by 8 bases. The CDR3 runs 13 residues. CDR1 is LNHDA, CDR2 SQIVND, per germline (reference sequence). The CDR3 loop reads CASSYGTDPGYTF. The CDR3 DNA reads as TGTGCCAGTAGTTACGGGACAGATCCCGGCTACACCTTC.

The chain combines TRBV9 with TRBJ1-3; 8 nucleotides agree with TRBD1. The CDR3 covers 14 residues. Germline values: CDR1 SGDLS, CDR2 YYNGEE. V lost 4 bases, J lost 2 bases, and 2 bases stayed unmatched. CDR3 sequence: CASSPGGTGNTIYF. The CDR3 DNA sequence: TGTGCCAGCAGCCCAGGGGGCACTGGAAACACCATATATTTT.

This clone has just one count. The rearrangement joins TRBV5-1 to TRBJ2-7; a possible D gene is TRBD2 (5 bases). This CDR3 is built from 13 residues. Germline V lookup: CDR1 SGHRS, CDR2 YFSETQ. Trimming shortened V by 4 bases and J by 7 bases, and 15 bases separated the two germline ends. Written as DNA, the CDR3 is TGCGCCAGCAGCCTGGTAGTGGGAGAGGAGCAGTACTTC. Encoded protein: CASSLVVGEEQYF.

With regard to this clone: Other DNA sequences from this sample encode an identical CDR3 as well. The DNA for the CDR3 is TGTGCCAGCAGCGTAGTGGGGGGAGGTACAGATACGCAGTATTTT. Translation gives CASSVVGGGTDTQYF. The rearrangement links TRBV9 to TRBJ2-3, with a possible D match to TRBD2 (6 bases). CDR3 length equals 15 residues. Trimming shortened V by 0 bases and J by 3 bases, and 11 bases separated the two germline ends. Germline assignment: CDR1 SGDLS and CDR2 YYNGEE.

The rearrangement joins TRBV6-2 or TRBV6-3 to TRBJ1-2; 7 bases are shared with TRBD1. This CDR3 comprises 14 residues. Looked up from germline, CDR1 is MNHEY and CDR2 is SVGEGT. The V gene end was trimmed by 6 bases and the J gene end by 6 bases; junction bases not matched to a gene: 10. The CDR3 protein is CASSRGDRSNGYTF. The CDR3, as DNA: TGTGCCAGCAGCAGAGGGGACAGATCGAATGGCTACACCTTC.

This clone was recorded once. This chain uses TRBV18 with TRBJ1-2, with D possibly TRBD1 on 5 matching bases. The V end lost 3 bases, the J end lost 2 bases, and 10 bases lay between the germline ends. The CDR3 is 14 amino acids. Germline V CDR1 and CDR2: KGHSH, LQKENI. Written as DNA, the CDR3 is TGTGCCAGCTCACCCATGGACAAGAACTATGGCTACACCTTC. Its protein is CASSPMDKNYGYTF.

The chain has TRBV12-5 and TRBJ1-3; 11 nucleotides line up with TRBD1. CDR1 LGHNT and CDR2 FRNRAP come from the germline V gene. J gave up 0 bases and V 6 bases, and 4 bases lay outside the gene matches. The CDR3 is 16 residues long. This CDR3 reads CASGGDRGTSGNTIYF. The CDR3 region has the DNA TGTGCTAGTGGCGGGGACAGGGGGACCTCTGGAAACACCATATATTTT.

V and J are TRBV12-5 and TRBJ1-1; no clear D. Germline loops: CDR1 LGHNT, CDR2 FRNRAP. Trimming removed 0 bases at V and 5 bases at J, with 10 bases between. CDR3 size: 14 residues. The CDR3 loop reads CASGLVPGVTEAFF. CDR3 nucleotides: TGTGCTAGTGGTTTGGTTCCCGGGGTGACTGAAGCTTTCTTT.

This clone appeared once. This chain links TRBV7-9 with TRBJ2-3; possible D gene TRBD1, 6 bases. The germline V gene encodes CDR1 SEHNR and CDR2 FQNEAQ (reference sequence). This CDR3 contains 17 residues. Between the trimmed V and J ends, which lost 6 bases and 4 bases, there was a span of 23 bases. The CDR3 nucleotides read TGTGCCAGCAGTCGGTGGCTGGGGGCAAGGGTGGCAGATACGCAGTATTTT. It translates to CASSRWLGARVADTQYF.

The chain is built from TRBV5-6 and TRBJ2-3; D is uncertain. Trimming took off 4 bases at V and 4 bases at J, with 7 bases between the two ends. The CDR3 spans 12 residues. The germline CDR1 and CDR2 sequences are SGHDT and YYEEEE. The chain's CDR3 is CASSRGPDTQYF. The CDR3 DNA sequence: TGTGCCAGCAGCCGTGGCCCAGATACGCAGTATTTT.

The chain is built from TRBV7-9 and TRBJ1-4, with D unclear. The V gene's germline CDR1 is SEHNR and CDR2 FQNEAQ (reference sequence). Between the trimmed V and J ends, which lost 0 bases and 7 bases, there was a span of 15 bases. This CDR3 region has 16 residues. The CDR3 protein is CASSLANKGVSEKLFF. DNA of the CDR3: TGTGCCAGCAGCTTAGCGAATAAGGGAGTTAGTGAAAAACTGTTTTTT.

The V gene is TRBV3-1 (or the pseudogene TRBV3-2), the J gene TRBJ2-5, with D perhaps matching TRBD2 (6 bases). V was cut by 4 bases and J by 4 bases, with 16 bases left in between. Germline lookup yields CDR1 LGHDT and CDR2 YNNKEL (reference sequence). The CDR3 totals 15 residues. This CDR3 is CASSLVTSQVETQYF. In nucleotides, the CDR3 is TGTGCCAGCAGCCTCGTCACTAGCCAGGTAGAGACCCAGTACTTC.

This chain connects TRBV11-3 to TRBJ1-6; 9 positions match TRBD1. Trimming cost V 4 bases and J 10 bases; bases outside gene matches: 2. The CDR3 is 13 residues long. Per the germline V gene, CDR1 is SGHNT and CDR2 is YENEEA. The DNA for the CDR3 is TGTGCCAGCAGCTCTGGGACAGGGTCACCCCTCCACTTT. This encodes CASSSGTGSPLHF.

The V and J genes are TRBV6-5 and TRBJ1-3; D may be TRBD1 (6 bases). This CDR3 is built from 14 residues. Germline assignment: CDR1 MNHEY and CDR2 SVGAGI. Trimming stripped 6 bases from V and 3 bases from J, with 12 bases between. CDR3 DNA sequence: TGTGCCAGCAGGACGACAGGAGGTGGAAACACCATATATTTT. Its protein is CASRTTGGGNTIYF.

The chain combines TRBV11-2 with TRBJ2-2; 9 nucleotides match TRBD1. With 6 bases clipped from V and 0 bases from J, the junction kept 8 bases outside the gene matches. The CDR3 sequence is 17 residues long. The V gene's germline CDR1 is SGHAT and CDR2 FQNNGV. CDR3 in amino acids: CASSRPGTGSNTGELFF. In DNA form, the CDR3 reads TGTGCCAGCAGTCGTCCCGGGACAGGGTCGAACACCGGGGAGCTGTTTTTT.

The rearrangement links TRBV10-2 to TRBJ2-7, with TRBD2 matching over 15 bases. Germline V gene sequence: CDR1 WSHSY, CDR2 SAAADI. The CDR3 has 15 amino acids. With V trimmed by 5 bases and J by 7 bases, 6 bases remained unmatched. The CDR3 DNA reads as TGCGCCAGCAGTAGTAGGGGACTAGCGGGGGGAGAGCAGTACTTC. Its protein product is CASSSRGLAGGEQYF.

This clone was seen once. J is TRBJ1-5 and V is TRBV29-1; D unclear. The CDR3 contains 13 residues. Trimming took 4 bases from V and 2 from J, leaving 9 bases between them. CDR1 is SQVTM and CDR2 is ANQGSEA in the germline V gene. The CDR3 DNA reads TGCAGCGTTGGAGCCGGAGGCAATCAGCCCCAGCATTTT. It translates to CSVGAGGNQPQHF.